The clone carrying this T cell receptor beta chain was detected ten times or more. Its antigen is unknown. This sample stems from a study of T cells in Graves' hyperthyroidism and ophthalmopathy. Study-wide results and limits: Blood also contained most expanded thyroid clonotypes above 0.001.

From germline, CDR1 is SGHTA and CDR2 FQGTGA. The junction had 3 bases not matched to a gene; V was cut back by 2 bases and J by 5 bases. The CDR3 runs 15 residues. Researchers took RNA transcripts and amplified the TCR beta CDR3 regions from them. In the first-round RT-PCR of the TCR CDR3, the HTBI primer set was used. Each CDR3 protein is one row after TCRdb ran MiXCR on the multiplex PCR reads. The table includes 300,000 to 450,000 distinct CDR3 sequences, approximately 25% detected once. Stable Graves' hyperthyroidism denoted no ophthalmopathy progression over 18 months. Uncontrolled infection, other autoimmune disease, pregnancy or lactation barred patients from enrollment. PBMCs came from 10 ml fresh peripheral blood.

This receptor was obtained from a man between 50 and 59 years old with Graves' hyperthyroidism. The sequencing input was blood. This chain links TRBV7-3 with TRBJ2-3, with TRBD2 identical over 11 bases. The CDR3 loop is CASSLSGTSGDTQYF. DNA for the CDR3: TGTGCCAGCAGCTTATCCGGGACTAGCGGAGATACGCAGTATTTT.